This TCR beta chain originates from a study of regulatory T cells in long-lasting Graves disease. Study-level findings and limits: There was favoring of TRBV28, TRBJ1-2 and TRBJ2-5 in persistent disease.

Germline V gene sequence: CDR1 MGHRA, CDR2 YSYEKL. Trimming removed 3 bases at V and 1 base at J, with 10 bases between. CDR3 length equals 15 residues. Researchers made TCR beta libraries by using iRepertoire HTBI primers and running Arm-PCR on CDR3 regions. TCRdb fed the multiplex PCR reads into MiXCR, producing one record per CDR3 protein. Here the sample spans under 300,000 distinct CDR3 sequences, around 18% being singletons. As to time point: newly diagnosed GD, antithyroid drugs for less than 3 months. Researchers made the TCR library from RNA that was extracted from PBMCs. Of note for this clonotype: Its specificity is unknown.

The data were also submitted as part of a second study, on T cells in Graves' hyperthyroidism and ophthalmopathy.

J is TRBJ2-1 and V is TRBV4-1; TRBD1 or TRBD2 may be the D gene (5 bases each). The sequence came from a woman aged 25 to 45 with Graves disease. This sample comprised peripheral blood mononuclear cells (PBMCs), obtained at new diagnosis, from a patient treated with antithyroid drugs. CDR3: CASSQGVDSYNEQFF. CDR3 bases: TGCGCCAGCAGCCAGGGGGTAGATTCCTACAATGAGCAGTTCTTC.